The sequence of this T cell receptor beta chain was determined in a study of cytomegalovirus exposure and HLA in healthy donors. Vbeta (60) and Jbeta (13) primers were used in the PCR. The protocol was immunoSEQ multiplex PCR, while the TCRdb copy is restricted to in-frame clones and leaves out a portion. This table holds approximately 150,000 clones, around four fifths found once. This clone has more than one count but fewer than ten. The CDR3 loop spans 16 amino acids. Trimming left V 3 bases short and J 3 bases short, with 15 bases between. In germline, CDR1 is LNHDA, CDR2 SQIVND (reference sequence).

The sequence derives from a man aged 18 to 29 in good health and CMV-seropositive. What was sequenced was PBMCs. This chain joins TRBV19 and TRBJ2-1; D is possibly TRBD1 (5 bases). CDR3 amino acids: CASSIPWGDVYNEQFF. CDR3 coding DNA: TGTGCCAGTAGTATTCCGTGGGGCGACGTCTACAATGAGCAGTTCTTC.